The 7 T cell receptor beta chains reported below all come from one sample, sequenced in a study of neoadjuvant nivolumab and ipilimumab in lung cancer. Generated by immunoSEQ multiplex PCR, the TCRdb table keeps only in-frame clones and is missing some. The sample lists about 20,000 clones; approximately 79% were seen once. The sequencing used tumor tissue, collected after neoadjuvant nivolumab, alone or with ipilimumab, at or shortly before surgery. The receptors were sampled from an adult with non-small cell lung cancer.

This clone is categorized as medium-sized. This chain connects TRBV7-2 to TRBJ2-7; a weak D match, TRBD1 (5 bases). Germline V CDR1 and CDR2: SGHTA, FQGNSA. This CDR3 spans 16 amino acids. The ends were cut back, 1 base at V and 0 bases at J, with 13 bases in the middle. CDR3 DNA: TGTGCCAGCAGCTTAGTATTGGACATCCGCTCCTACGAGCAGTACTTC. Its translation: CASSLVLDIRSYEQYF.

This clone came up once. The rearrangement uses TRBV5-1 and TRBJ2-5; D ambiguous. Trimming removed 3 bases from V and 4 bases from J, with 16 bases in between. The CDR3 extends over 15 amino acids. CDR1 and CDR2 (germline): SGHRS, YFSETQ. The DNA for the CDR3 is TGCGCCAGCAGCTCCGGACCAACCTCGAGAGAGACCCAGTACTTC. It encodes CASSSGPTSRETQYF.

The chain links TRBV6-5 to TRBJ1-5, with a tentative D call TRBD1 (5 bases). V was cut by 5 bases and J by 6 bases, with 11 bases left in between. Germline CDR1 is MNHEY and CDR2 is SVGAGI. This CDR3 contains 13 residues. CDR3 nucleotide sequence: TGTGCCAGCAGTCAGGGAATGGGTCAGCCCCAGCATTTT. This translates into CASSQGMGQPQHF.

This clone has more than one count but fewer than ten. V is TRBV7-3 and J is TRBJ2-1, with D perhaps matching TRBD1 (6 bases). The CDR3 is 13 residues long. In germline, CDR1 is SGHTA, CDR2 FQGTGA. V gave up 1 base and J gave up 8 bases, with 9 bases separating them. CDR3 sequence (DNA): TGTGCCAGCAGCTTAAGCGGACAGCATGAGCAGTTCTTC. It translates to CASSLSGQHEQFF. The entire variable domain, with the rest obtained from reference TRBV7-3 and TRBJ2-1, is as follows: GAGVSQTPSNKVTEKGKYVELRCDPISGHTALYWYRQSLGQGPEFLIYFQGTGAADDSGLPNDRFFAVRPEGSVSTLKIQRTERGDSAVYLCASSLSGQHEQFFGPGTRLTVL.

The J gene is TRBJ1-6, the V gene TRBV5-1, with 8 bases that match TRBD1. With V trimmed by 5 bases and J by 8 bases, 6 bases remained unmatched. Germline assignment: CDR1 SGHRS and CDR2 YFSETQ. The CDR3 covers 14 residues. The CDR3 spells CASRPGTGDSPLHF. The DNA for the CDR3 is TGCGCCAGCAGACCCGGGACAGGAGATTCACCCCTCCACTTT.

The CDR3 region is CASSLGRALGSEAFF. Here the CDR3 DNA reads TGTGCCAGCAGCTTAGGGAGGGCCCTTGGATCTGAAGCTTTCTTT. The chain has TRBV7-2 and TRBJ1-1; no definite D call. Germline CDR1 and CDR2: SGHTA and FQGNSA. CDR3 size: 15 residues. V was clipped by 1 base and J by 6 bases, with 15 bases between them.

The chain recombines TRBV29-1 with TRBJ2-2; D is unresolved. The CDR3 sequence is 12 residues long. Germline V lookup: CDR1 SQVTM, CDR2 ANQGSEA. V lost 4 bases to trimming and J lost 6 bases, with 9 bases between them. CDR3 nucleotides: TGCAGCGTTGTCCCAACGGCCGGGGAGCTGTTTTTT. It yields the protein CSVVPTAGELFF.